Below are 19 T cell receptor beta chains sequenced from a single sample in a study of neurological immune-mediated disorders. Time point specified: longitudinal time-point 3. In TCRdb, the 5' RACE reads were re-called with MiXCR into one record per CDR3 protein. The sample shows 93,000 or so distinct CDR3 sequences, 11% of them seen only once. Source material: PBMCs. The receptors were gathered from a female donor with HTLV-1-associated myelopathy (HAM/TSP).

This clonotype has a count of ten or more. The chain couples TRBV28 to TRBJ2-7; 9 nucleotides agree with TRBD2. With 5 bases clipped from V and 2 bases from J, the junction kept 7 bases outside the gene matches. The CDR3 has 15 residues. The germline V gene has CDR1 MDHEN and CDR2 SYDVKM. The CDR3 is CASSIQGLAAYEQYF. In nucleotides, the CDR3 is TGTGCCAGCAGTATCCAGGGACTAGCCGCCTACGAGCAGTACTTC.

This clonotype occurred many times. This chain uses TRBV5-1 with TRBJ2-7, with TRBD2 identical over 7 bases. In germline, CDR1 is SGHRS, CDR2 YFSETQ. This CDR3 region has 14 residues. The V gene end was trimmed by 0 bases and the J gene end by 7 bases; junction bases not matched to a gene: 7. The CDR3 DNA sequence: TGCGCCAGCAGCTTGGGAAGCGGGGCGTGGGAGCAGTACTTC. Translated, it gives CASSLGSGAWEQYF.

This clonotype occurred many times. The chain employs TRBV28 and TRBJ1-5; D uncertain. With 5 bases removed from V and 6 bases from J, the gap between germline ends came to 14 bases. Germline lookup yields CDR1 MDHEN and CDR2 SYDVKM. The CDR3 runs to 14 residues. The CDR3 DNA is TGTGCCAGCAGTGAGGGTCGGTTAGGTCAGCCCCAGCATTTT. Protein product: CASSEGRLGQPQHF.

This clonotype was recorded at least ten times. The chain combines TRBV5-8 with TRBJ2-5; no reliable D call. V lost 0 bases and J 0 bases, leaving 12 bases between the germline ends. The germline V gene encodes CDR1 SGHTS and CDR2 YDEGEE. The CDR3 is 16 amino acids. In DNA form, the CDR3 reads TGTGCCAGCAGCTTGGGCCGTAGCAGATACCAAGAGACCCAGTACTTC. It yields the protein CASSLGRSRYQETQYF.

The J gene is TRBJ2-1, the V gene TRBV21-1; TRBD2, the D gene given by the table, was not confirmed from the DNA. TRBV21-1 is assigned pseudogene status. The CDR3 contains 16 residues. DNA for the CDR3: TGTGCCAGCAGCAAACTGCTAGCGGGAGCTTACAATGAGCAGTTCTTC. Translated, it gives CASSKLLAGAYNEQFF.

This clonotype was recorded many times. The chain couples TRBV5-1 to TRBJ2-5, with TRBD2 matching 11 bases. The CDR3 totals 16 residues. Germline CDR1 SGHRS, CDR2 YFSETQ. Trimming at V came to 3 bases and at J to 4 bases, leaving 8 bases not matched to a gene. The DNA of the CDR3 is TGCGCCAGCAGCTATTATAGCGGGGGGGCCGGAGAGACCCAGTACTTC. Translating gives CASSYYSGGAGETQYF.

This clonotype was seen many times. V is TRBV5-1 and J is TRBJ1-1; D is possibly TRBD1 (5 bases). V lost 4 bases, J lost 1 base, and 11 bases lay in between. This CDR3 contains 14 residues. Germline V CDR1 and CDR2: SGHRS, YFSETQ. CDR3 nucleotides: TGCGCCAGCAGCCAAGGCAGGGCGAACACTGAAGCTTTCTTT. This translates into CASSQGRANTEAFF.

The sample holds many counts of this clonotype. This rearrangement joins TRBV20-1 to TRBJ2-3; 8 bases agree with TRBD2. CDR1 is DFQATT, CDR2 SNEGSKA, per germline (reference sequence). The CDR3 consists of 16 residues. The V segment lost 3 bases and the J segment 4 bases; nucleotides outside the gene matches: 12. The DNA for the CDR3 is TGCAGTGCTAGGCCCTGGGGAGCGGGGGTTCCAGATACGCAGTATTTT. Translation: CSARPWGAGVPDTQYF.

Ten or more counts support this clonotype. The CDR3 region is CASSSGQGTHGYTF. Here the CDR3 DNA reads TGTGCCAGCAGTTCGGGACAGGGGACACATGGCTACACCTTC. The chain recombines TRBV12-3 or TRBV12-4 with TRBJ1-2; 10 nucleotides line up with TRBD1. The CDR3 is 14 amino acids. Trimming at V came to 4 bases and at J to 6 bases, leaving 5 bases not matched to a gene.

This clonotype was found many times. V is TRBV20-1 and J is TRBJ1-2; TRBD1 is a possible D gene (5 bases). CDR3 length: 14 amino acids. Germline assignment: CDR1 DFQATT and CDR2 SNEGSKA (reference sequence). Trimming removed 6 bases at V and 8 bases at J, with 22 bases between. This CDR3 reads CSASTDRGLMGYTF. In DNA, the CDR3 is TGCAGTGCCTCTACGGACCGGGGACTGATGGGCTACACCTTC.

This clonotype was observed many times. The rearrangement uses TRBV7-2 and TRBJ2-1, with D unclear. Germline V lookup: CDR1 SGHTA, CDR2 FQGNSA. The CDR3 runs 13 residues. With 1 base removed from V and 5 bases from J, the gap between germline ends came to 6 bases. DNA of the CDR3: TGTGCCAGCAGCTTAGGGACCCACAATGAGCAGTTCTTC. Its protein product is CASSLGTHNEQFF.

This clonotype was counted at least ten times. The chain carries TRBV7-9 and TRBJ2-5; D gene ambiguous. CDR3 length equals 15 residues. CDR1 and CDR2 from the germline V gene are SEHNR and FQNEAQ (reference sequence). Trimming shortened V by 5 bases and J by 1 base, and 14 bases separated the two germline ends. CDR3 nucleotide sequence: TGTGCCAGCAGCCCCAATGTTCGCTTCCAAGAGACCCAGTACTTC. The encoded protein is CASSPNVRFQETQYF.

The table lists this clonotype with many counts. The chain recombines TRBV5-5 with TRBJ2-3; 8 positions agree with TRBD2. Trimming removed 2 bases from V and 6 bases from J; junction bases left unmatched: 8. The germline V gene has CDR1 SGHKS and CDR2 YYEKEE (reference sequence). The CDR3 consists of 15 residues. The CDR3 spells CASSLAGASWDTQYF. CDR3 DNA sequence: TGTGCCAGCAGCTTAGCGGGGGCCTCCTGGGATACGCAGTATTTT.

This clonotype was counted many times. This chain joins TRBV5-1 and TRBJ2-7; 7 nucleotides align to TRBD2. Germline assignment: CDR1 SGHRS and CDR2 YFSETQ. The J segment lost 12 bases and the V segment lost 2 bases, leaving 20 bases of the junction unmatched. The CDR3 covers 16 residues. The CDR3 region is CASSLEWGGVQVPLYF. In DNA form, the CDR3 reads TGCGCCAGCAGCTTAGAATGGGGAGGGGTTCAAGTCCCTTTGTACTTC. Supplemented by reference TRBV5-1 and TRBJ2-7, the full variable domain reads KAGVTQTPRYLIKTRGQQVTLSCSPISGHRSVSWYQQTPGQGLQFLFEYFSETQRNKGNFPGRFSGRQFSNSRSEMNVSTLELGDSALYLCASSLEWGGVQVPLYFGPGTRLTVT.

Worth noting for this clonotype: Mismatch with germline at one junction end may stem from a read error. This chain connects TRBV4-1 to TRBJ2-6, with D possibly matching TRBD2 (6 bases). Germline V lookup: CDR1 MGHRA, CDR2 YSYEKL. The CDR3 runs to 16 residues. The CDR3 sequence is CASSFPWDSGANVLTF. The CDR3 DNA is TGCGCCAGCAGCTTCCCTTGGGACTCTGGGGCTAACGTCCTGACTTTC.

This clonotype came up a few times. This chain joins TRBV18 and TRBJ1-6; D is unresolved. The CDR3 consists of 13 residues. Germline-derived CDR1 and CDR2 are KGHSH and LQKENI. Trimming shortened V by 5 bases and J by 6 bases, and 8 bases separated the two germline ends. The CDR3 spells CASSAGVNSPLHF. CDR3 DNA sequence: TGTGCCAGCTCAGCGGGAGTTAATTCACCCCTCCACTTT.

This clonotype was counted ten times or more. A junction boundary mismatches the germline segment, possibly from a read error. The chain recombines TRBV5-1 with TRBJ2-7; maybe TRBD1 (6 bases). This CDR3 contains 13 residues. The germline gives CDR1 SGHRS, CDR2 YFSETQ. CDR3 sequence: CASSLQGTYEQYF. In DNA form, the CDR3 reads TGTGCCAGCAGTCTACAGGGAACTTACGAGCAGTACTTC. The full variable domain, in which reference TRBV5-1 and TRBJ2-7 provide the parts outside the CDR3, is KAGVTQTPRYLIKTRGQQVTLSCSPISGHRSVSWYQQTPGQGLQFLFEYFSETQRNKGNFPGRFSGRQFSNSRSEMNVSTLELGDSALYLCASSLQGTYEQYFGPGTRLTVT.

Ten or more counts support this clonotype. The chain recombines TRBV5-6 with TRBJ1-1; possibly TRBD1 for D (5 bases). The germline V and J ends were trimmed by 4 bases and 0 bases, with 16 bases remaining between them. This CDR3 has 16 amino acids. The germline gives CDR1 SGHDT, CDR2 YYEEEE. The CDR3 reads CASSARRGFMNTEAFF. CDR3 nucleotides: TGTGCCAGCAGCGCCCGTAGGGGCTTCATGAACACTGAAGCTTTCTTT.

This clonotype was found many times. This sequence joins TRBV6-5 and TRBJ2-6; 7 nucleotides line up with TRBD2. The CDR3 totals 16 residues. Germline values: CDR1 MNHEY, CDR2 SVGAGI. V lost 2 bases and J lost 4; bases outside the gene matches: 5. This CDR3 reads CASSYGGAGGANVLTF. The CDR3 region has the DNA TGTGCCAGCAGTTACGGGGGAGCGGGAGGGGCCAACGTCCTGACTTTC.